This T cell receptor (beta chain) derives from a study of metastatic and nonmetastatic thyroid tumors. Overall study: Malignant and benign thyroid patients had repertoires compared in peripheral blood and tumor or nodule tissue.

TCRdb re-called clones from the PCR reads using MiXCR. The table shows about 59,000 clones, with around 15% occurring only once. Germline CDR1 KGHSH, CDR2 LQKENI. The V end was cut by 3 bases, the J end by 2 bases, with 7 bases between. This CDR3 is 13 amino acids long. A remark on this clone: Its target is unknown.

Study results and caveats: Compared with benign nodules, malignant thyroid tumors were reported to have significantly higher TCR beta diversity in both blood and tumor.

No patient received treatment before thyroid surgery. This chain joins TRBV18 and TRBJ2-5, with D perhaps being TRBD1 or TRBD2 (5 bases each). The sequence was obtained from a male donor with papillary thyroid cancer or a benign thyroid nodule (not recorded which). Some clones in this sample may be carry-over from other donors' samples. Sample: blood. The DNA for the CDR3 is TGTGCCAGCTCACCGGGACGGCAAGAGACCCAGTACTTC. It codes for CASSPGRQETQYF.